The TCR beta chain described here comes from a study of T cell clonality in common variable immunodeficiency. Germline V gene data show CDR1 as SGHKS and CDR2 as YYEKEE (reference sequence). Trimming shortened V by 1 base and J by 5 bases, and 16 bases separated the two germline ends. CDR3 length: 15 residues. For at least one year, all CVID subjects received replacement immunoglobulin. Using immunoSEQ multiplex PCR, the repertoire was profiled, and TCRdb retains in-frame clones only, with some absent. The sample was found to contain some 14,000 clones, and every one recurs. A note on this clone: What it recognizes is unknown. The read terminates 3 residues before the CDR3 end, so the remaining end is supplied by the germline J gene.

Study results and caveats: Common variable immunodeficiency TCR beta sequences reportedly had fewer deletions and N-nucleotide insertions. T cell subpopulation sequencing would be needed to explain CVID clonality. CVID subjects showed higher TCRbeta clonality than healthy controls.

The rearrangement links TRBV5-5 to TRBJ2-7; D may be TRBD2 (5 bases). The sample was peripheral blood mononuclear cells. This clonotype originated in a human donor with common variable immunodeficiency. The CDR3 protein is CASSLSVGDFDEQYF. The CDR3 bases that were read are TGTGCCAGCAGCTTGAGTGTCGGGGATTTTGACGAG.